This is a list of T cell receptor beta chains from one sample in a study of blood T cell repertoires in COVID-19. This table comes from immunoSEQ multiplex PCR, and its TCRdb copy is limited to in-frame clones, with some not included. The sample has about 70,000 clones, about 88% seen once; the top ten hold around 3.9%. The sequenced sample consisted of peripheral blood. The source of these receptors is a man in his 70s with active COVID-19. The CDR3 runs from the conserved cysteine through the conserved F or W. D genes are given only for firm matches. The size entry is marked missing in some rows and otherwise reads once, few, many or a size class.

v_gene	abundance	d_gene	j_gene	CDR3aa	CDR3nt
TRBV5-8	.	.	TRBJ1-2	CASSLGGLPRGYTF	TGTGCCAGCAGCTTGGGGGGGCTGCCCCGGGGCTACACCTTC
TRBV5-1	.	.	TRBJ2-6	CASSLGWTASGANVLTF	TGCGCCAGCAGCTTGGGCTGGACAGCCTCTGGGGCCAACGTCCTGACTTTC
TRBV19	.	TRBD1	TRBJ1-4	CASSIRGQGTTNEKLFF	TGTGCCAGTAGTATAAGGGGACAGGGAACAACTAATGAAAAACTGTTTTTT
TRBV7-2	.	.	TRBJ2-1	CASSLGRASNEQFF	TGTGCCAGCAGCTTAGGCAGGGCTAGCAATGAGCAGTTCTTC
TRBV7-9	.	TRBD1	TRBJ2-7	CASSLGGTGYEQYF	TGTGCCAGCAGCTTAGGGGGGACAGGCTACGAGCAGTACTTC
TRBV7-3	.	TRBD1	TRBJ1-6	CASSLRGGGNSPLHF	TGTGCCAGCAGCTTACGAGGAGGGGGCAATTCACCCCTCCACTTT
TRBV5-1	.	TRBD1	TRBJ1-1	CASSQTPGGTEAFF	TGCGCCAGCAGCCAGACCCCAGGGGGCACTGAAGCTTTCTTT
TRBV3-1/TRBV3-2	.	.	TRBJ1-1	CASSQDLAGRGWAFF	TGTGCCAGCAGCCAAGATCTGGCAGGCAGGGGATGGGCTTTCTTT
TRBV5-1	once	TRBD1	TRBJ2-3	CASTVRDSRTDTQYF	TGCGCCAGCACCGTCCGGGACAGCCGCACAGATACGCAGTATTTT
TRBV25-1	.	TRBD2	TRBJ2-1	CASRPGLAPHPEFF	TGTGCCAGCCGCCCGGGACTAGCGCCCCATCCGGAGTTCTTC
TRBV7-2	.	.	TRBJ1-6	CASSLAGGQNSPLHF	TGTGCCAGCAGCTTAGCGGGGGGGCAGAATTCACCCCTCCACTTT
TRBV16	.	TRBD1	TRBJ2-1	CASSADRASYNEQFF	TGTGCCAGCAGCGCGGACAGGGCCTCCTACAATGAGCAGTTCTTC
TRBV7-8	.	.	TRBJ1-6	CASSPRGGYNSPLHF	TGTGCCAGCAGCCCCCGGGGGGGCTATAATTCACCCCTCCACTTT
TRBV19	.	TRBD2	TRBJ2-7	CASQGLAGAYEQYF	TGTGCCAGTCAGGGACTAGCGGGAGCCTACGAGCAGTACTTC
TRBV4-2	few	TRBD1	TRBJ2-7	CASSFGTGAYEQYF	TGTGCCAGCAGCTTCGGGACAGGGGCTTACGAGCAGTACTTC
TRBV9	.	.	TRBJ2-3	CASSQGLAADTQYF	TGTGCCAGCAGCCAGGGGCTAGCGGCAGATACGCAGTATTTT
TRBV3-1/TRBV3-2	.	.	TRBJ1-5	CASSQNPEPSNQPQHF	TGTGCCAGCAGCCAAAACCCGGAGCCTAGCAATCAGCCCCAGCATTTT
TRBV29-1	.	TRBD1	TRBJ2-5	CSVRAGGKETQYF	TGCAGCGTGCGAGCAGGGGGCAAAGAGACCCAGTACTTC
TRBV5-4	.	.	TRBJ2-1	CASRKRGTYNEQFF	TGTGCCAGCAGGAAACGGGGGACCTACAATGAGCAGTTCTTC
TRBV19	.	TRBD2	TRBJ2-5	CASSTSASGSFQETQYF	TGTGCCAGTAGTACTTCCGCTAGCGGGAGCTTTCAAGAGACCCAGTACTTC
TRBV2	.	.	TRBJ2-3	CASSGEVDTQYF	TGTGCCAGCAGTGGGGAGGTCGATACGCAGTATTTT
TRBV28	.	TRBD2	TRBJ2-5	CASSWATSGSPWETQYF	TGTGCCAGCAGTTGGGCGACTAGCGGGAGTCCTTGGGAGACCCAGTACTTC
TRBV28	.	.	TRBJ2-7	CASSPYYEQYF	TGTGCCAGCAGTCCTTATTACGAGCAGTACTTC
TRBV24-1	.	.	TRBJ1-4	CATSDLRDAPSDSWEKLFF	TGTGCCACCAGTGATTTGCGCGACGCCCCTTCTGACTCGTGGGAAAAACTGTTTTTT
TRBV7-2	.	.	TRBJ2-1	CASSLGWGPAYNEQFF	TGTGCCAGCAGCTTAGGGTGGGGGCCCGCCTACAATGAGCAGTTCTTC
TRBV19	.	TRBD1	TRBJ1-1	CASSPGQGRLMNTEAFF	TGTGCCAGTAGCCCTGGACAGGGGAGGTTGATGAACACTGAAGCTTTCTTT
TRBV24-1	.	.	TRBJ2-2	CATSVLATGELFF	TGTGCCACCAGTGTACTAGCCACCGGGGAGCTGTTTTTT
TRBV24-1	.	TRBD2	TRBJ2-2	CATRSRLAGAGELFF	TGTGCCACCCGTTCGCGGCTAGCGGGAGCCGGGGAGCTGTTTTTT
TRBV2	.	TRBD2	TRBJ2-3	CASSDGLAGFIDTQYF	TGTGCCAGCAGTGACGGGCTAGCGGGATTCATAGATACGCAGTATTTT
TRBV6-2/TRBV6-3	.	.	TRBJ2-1	CASSQGQYNEQFF	TGTGCCAGCAGTCAGGGCCAGTACAATGAGCAGTTCTTC
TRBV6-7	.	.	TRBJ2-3	CASSPPPDSPDTQYF	TGTGCCAGCAGTCCCCCCCCGGACAGCCCAGATACGCAGTATTTT
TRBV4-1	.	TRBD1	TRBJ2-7	CASSQGGQGAYEQYF	TGCGCCAGCAGCCAAGGGGGACAGGGGGCCTACGAGCAGTACTTC
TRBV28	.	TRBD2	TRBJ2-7	CASLGGSSYEQYF	TGTGCCAGCTTGGGGGGGAGCTCCTACGAGCAGTACTTC
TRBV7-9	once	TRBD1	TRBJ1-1	CASSPRTGAPSEAFF	TGTGCCAGCAGCCCACGGACAGGGGCTCCCTCTGAAGCTTTCTTT
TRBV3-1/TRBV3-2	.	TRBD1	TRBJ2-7	CASSRQGGYEQYF	TGTGCCAGCAGCCGACAGGGGGGCTACGAGCAGTACTTC
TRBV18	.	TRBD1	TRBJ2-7	CASSPGTGGYEQYF	TGTGCCAGCTCACCCGGGACAGGGGGCTACGAGCAGTACTTC
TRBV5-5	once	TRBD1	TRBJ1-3	CASSFGDSGNTIYF	TGTGCCAGCAGCTTCGGGGACAGCGGGAACACCATATATTTT
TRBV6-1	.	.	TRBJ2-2	CASSEWGGDTGELFF	TGTGCCAGCAGTGAGTGGGGCGGGGACACCGGGGAGCTGTTTTTT
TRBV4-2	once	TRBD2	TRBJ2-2	CASSQERGRLAGGPAGELFF	TGTGCCAGCAGCCAAGAGAGGGGGCGGCTAGCGGGAGGTCCGGCCGGGGAGCTGTTTTTT
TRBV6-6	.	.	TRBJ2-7	CASSYGAPDEQYF	TGTGCCAGCAGTTACGGGGCGCCCGACGAGCAGTACTTC
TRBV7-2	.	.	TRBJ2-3	CASSPRRVPSTDTQYF	TGTGCCAGCAGCCCGAGGCGGGTCCCGAGCACAGATACGCAGTATTTT
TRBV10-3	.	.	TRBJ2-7	CAISADRSSYEQYF	TGTGCCATCAGCGCCGACAGGAGCTCCTACGAGCAGTACTTC
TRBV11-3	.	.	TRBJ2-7	CASSLGASSYEQYF	TGTGCCAGCAGCTTAGGGGCATCGTCCTACGAGCAGTACTTC
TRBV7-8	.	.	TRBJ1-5	CASSTRTPSNQPQHF	TGTGCCAGCAGCACCCGGACACCTAGCAATCAGCCCCAGCATTTT
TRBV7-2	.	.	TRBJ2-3	CASSALVSTDTQYF	TGTGCCAGCAGCGCCTTAGTGAGCACAGATACGCAGTATTTT
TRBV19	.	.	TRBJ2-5	CASSIRLASQETQYF	TGTGCCAGTAGTATACGGCTAGCGTCGCAAGAGACCCAGTACTTC
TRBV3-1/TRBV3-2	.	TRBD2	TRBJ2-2	CASRQKVGLAALNTGELFF	TGTGCCAGCAGGCAAAAGGTGGGACTAGCGGCCCTAAACACCGGGGAGCTGTTTTTT
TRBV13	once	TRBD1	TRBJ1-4	CASSLGQARELFF	TGTGCCAGCAGCCTGGGACAGGCTCGGGAACTGTTTTTT
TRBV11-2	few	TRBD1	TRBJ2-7	CASSLALQGVEQYF	TGTGCCAGCAGCTTAGCCCTGCAGGGGGTCGAGCAGTACTTC
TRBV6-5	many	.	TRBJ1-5	CASSYSAFNSNQPQHF	TGTGCCAGCAGTTACTCGGCATTTAATAGCAATCAGCCCCAGCATTTT
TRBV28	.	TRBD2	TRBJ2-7	CASSLWGGRSGEQYF	TGTGCCAGCAGTTTATGGGGGGGGAGGTCGGGCGAGCAGTACTTC